This TCR beta chain was observed in a study of cytomegalovirus exposure and HLA in healthy donors (dated by TCRdb to 2016 to 2017). For the study in its entirety: An earlier analysis of approximately 550 of the donors reported 250 to 350 Gb of sequence data and around 110 million unique TCR beta sequences from about 179 million T cells. In a later analysis, previously published TCR beta repertoires from about 640 donors were re-analyzed and high-resolution HLA genotyping was added so that TCR occurrence patterns could be studied. A few DR-DQ haplotypes were handled as single units for association and clustering because linkage in the cohort was strong. On average, 235,054 unique TCR beta nucleotide sequences were sequenced per donor among a few hundred genotyped donors of the cohort, with 15% to 20% of those sequences being non-productive. Of the 300 to 500 genotyped donors, approximately 81% were placed in the genetic ancestry cluster associated with self-reported Caucasian donors. An early release covering approximately 600 HLA-typed donors comprised around 300 gigabases of sequencing data and about 90 million unique TCR sequences. Donor age, sex, ethnicity and CMV serostatus were compiled alongside the repertoire data. The number of donors typed differed by locus, with 629-630 for A, B, C, DRB1 and DQB1, around 500 for DQA1, approximately 570 for DPA1, and around 460 for DPB1. Class I and class II HLA loci were covered by the typing at four-digit resolution. High-throughput TCR immunosequencing, statistical association of individual TCRs with disease status, and machine learning were combined to predict cytomegalovirus infection status. Every discovery cohort repertoire had been produced on one sequencing platform. In the later analysis, no new phenotypic data were used to find candidate immune exposures; instead, reliance was placed on TCR beta sequences and their occurrence across donors. A separate validation cohort of some 130 different subjects was used in addition to the roughly 670-subject first cohort. The aim of the study was to test whether cataloging public T cell receptors could identify signatures of past pathogen exposure. Genome-wide SNP genotypes for about 55% of the 666 donors were used in a later genetic analysis, which treated that subset as a discovery cohort. The study used immunosequencing to profile the T cell repertoires of around 600 subjects and linked those repertoires to cytomegalovirus serostatus. In an earlier analysis of roughly 600 of the donors, high-throughput TCR beta sequencing was used to judge whether each TCR beta V gene segment behaved as functional or pseudogenic. What the authors observed across the whole study: A cluster of highly shared sequence variants was judged likely to represent a technical artifact of the sequencing pipeline. In a later analysis, most CMV-associated TCR beta chains were found to appear HLA-restricted, with HLA associations seemingly driven largely by CMV exposure. In a later genetic analysis, fewer N-insertions in productive TCRs were reported among donors in an Asian-associated ancestry cluster than the approximately 670-donor mean. Compared with equally common non-associated chains, HLA-associated TCR beta chains in a later analysis were more clonally expanded and had lower generation probabilities. At a false discovery rate of 0.05, a later analysis linked some 18,000 TCR beta sequences to specific HLA alleles. The authors suggested that the approach could potentially be extended to other disease states and immunological phenotypes. The cohort was sequenced for TCR beta chains only, and without alpha or paired-chain data the features that could be detected were limited. A total of about 180 TCR beta chains were listed by the study as associated with cytomegalovirus. A further reported finding was that TCR beta sequences accurately predicted the HLA-A and HLA-B alleles for most subjects in the first cohort. Some IMGT-functional V segments, including TRBV6-2 and TRBV6-3, could not be told apart with the 87-base-pair reads, so those segments were excluded. CMV serostatus was the only immune exposure information available for the cohort. Three of the identified cytomegalovirus-associated TCR beta chains were confirmed in vitro to be specific for cytomegalovirus antigens. Most TCR sequences were observed very rarely across donors, whereas some public TCRs were present in many individuals. In a later analysis, the rate of TCR association differed among HLA loci, with DRB1 alleles having the most associated TCRs and HLA-C alleles having the fewest. Correlated functional status among segregating V segments might be attributable to linkage disequilibrium, but an unknown experimental factor could not be ruled out. HLA typing was unavailable for some donors at each locus, so association tests used only the typed subset. The earlier analysis of around 600 of the donors excluded approximately 17 rarely observed V segments, including chromosome 9 orphons, because counts were too low. The classifier was reported to diagnose cytomegalovirus status with high specificity and sensitivity in both the original and validation cohorts. In a later analysis, several top co-occurrence clusters were reported to appear linked to parvovirus B19, influenza, CMV and Epstein-Barr virus. Strong co-occurrence of HLA alleles, especially DR and DQ, made assigning TCR associations to individual alleles difficult. Presence/absence analyses assumed roughly uniform sequencing depth across donors, an assumption that may not hold. In an earlier analysis of around 600 of the donors, most TCR beta V segments appeared in productive rearrangements about 87% or about 30% of the time, broadly matching IMGT annotations. An association between a missense DCLRE1C variant and V-gene and J-gene trimming of TCR beta chains was found in a later genetic analysis and replicated in an independent cohort.

The method behind the library was the immunoSEQ multiplex PCR assay. A mixture of 60 forward primers for TCR Vbeta segments and 13 reverse primers for TCR Jbeta segments was used in the multiplex PCR. A multiplex PCR assay on genomic DNA amplified the CDR3 region of rearranged TCR beta genes. The Illumina HiSeq System was used to sequence the amplified TCR beta libraries as 87-base-pair reads. Processing in the source paper ran as follows. Across the roughly 640 repertoires, a later analysis counted 78 million or so unique TCR beta chains, 9 million to 14 million of which were shared by at least two donors. Raw reads were error-corrected and collapsed into unique sequences by a nearest-neighbor algorithm in which closely related sequences were merged to remove PCR and sequencing errors. Alignment of CDR3 sequences to IMGT reference sequences was used to assign V, D and J gene segments. For a sequence to be retained, at least a six-nucleotide match to both a V gene segment and a J gene segment was required. A rearrangement counted as productive if the CDR3 had no stop codons and remained in frame with V and J, and every other rearrangement counted as non-productive. CDR3 was defined by IMGT convention, running from the second conserved V-encoded cysteine to the conserved J-encoded phenylalanine. The earlier analysis of some 540 of the donors excluded any sequence lacking an unambiguous match to a single V gene segment. An earlier analysis of around 600 of the donors classified V segments as functional when productive rearrangements were above 56.7% and as segregating when the standard deviation between donors was above 5%. A statistical classification framework was built to diagnose cytomegalovirus status from the catalog of TCR beta chain sequences. V and J gene assignment, in a later analysis, came from comparing TCR nucleotide sequences with IMGT/GENE-DB human TR gene sequences. The TCRdist pipeline was used in a later analysis to assign CDR3 sequences and most-parsimonious VDJ recombination scenarios. A later analysis defined each TCR beta chain by its CDR3 amino acid sequence plus V-gene family, and excluded reads lacking a unique V-gene family. To address suspected cross-contamination and a sequencing artifact, a later analysis removed a few hundred highly shared, low-generation-probability nucleotide sequences. For each public chain, a later analysis derived a clonal expansion index from normalized ranks of inferred template counts within each repertoire. In a later analysis, generation probabilities were computed with a VDJ recombination model fitted to out-of-frame rearrangements, and the resulting probabilities were checked against IGoR. Hypergeometric tests were used in a later analysis to score TCR-TCR, TCR-HLA and TCR-CMV co-occurrence, with a repertoire-size bias correction applied to the TCR pairs. A later analysis estimated false discovery rates by permuting HLA or CMV assignments 20 times. A later analysis grouped co-occurring TCRs with DBSCAN, adding TCRdist sequence similarity when clustering within HLA-allele-positive subsets. Repertoires with fewer than 30,000 or more than 120,000 public chains, plus five repertoires with anomalous nucleotide sharing, were excluded from co-occurrence clustering. TCRdb's version of the immuneACCESS table is confined to in-frame rearrangements and falls short of the full clone set. An unresolved V gene accounts for under half of the shortfall where checked; the remainder is of unknown origin. V, J and clone size reflect that table, while D and trimming were determined from the DNA. For this sample there are roughly 150,000 clones; more than 80% appear just once. The top ten clonotypes cover 3.5% to 4.5% of the sample.

The cohort consisted of approximately 690 healthy bone marrow donors. At the time of sampling, all cohort members were nominally healthy, though unrecorded immune exposures were likely present. The donor was CMV seropositive and belonged to the group of 250 to 300 seropositive cohort members. A peripheral blood sample was collected from each donor, and TCR beta sequencing was performed on peripheral blood mononuclear cells. The Qiagen DNeasy Blood Extraction Kit was used to extract genomic DNA from the blood cell samples. Taken from the germline V gene (reference sequence), the CDR1 and CDR2 loops are LNHDA and SQIVND. V is pruned by 6 bases and J by 5 bases, leaving 2 bases of the junction without a gene match. The cysteine opens and the phenylalanine closes a CDR3 of 12 amino acids. Just CDR3 DNA is preserved here, 36 bases in frame from base 1. To note about this clone: The clone's antigen remains unknown. Base qualities are not provided; no much larger clone lies one nucleotide away.

Recombination connected TRBV19 to TRBJ1-1; 8 middle bases align to TRBD1. The source of this sequence is a woman in her forties in good health and CMV-seropositive. The specimen was PBMCs. At the DNA level, the sequence is TGTGCCAGTAGGGACAGGGAGACTGAAGCTTTCTTT. Translated, it gives CASRDRETEAFF. With the portions outside the CDR3 filled from the reference TRBV19 and TRBJ1-1 genes, the complete variable region becomes DGGITQSPKYLFRKEGQNVTLSCEQNLNHDAMYWYRQDPGQGLRLIYYSQIVNDFQKGDIAEGYSVSREKKESFPLTVTSAQKNPTAFYLCASRDRETEAFFGQGTRLTVV.